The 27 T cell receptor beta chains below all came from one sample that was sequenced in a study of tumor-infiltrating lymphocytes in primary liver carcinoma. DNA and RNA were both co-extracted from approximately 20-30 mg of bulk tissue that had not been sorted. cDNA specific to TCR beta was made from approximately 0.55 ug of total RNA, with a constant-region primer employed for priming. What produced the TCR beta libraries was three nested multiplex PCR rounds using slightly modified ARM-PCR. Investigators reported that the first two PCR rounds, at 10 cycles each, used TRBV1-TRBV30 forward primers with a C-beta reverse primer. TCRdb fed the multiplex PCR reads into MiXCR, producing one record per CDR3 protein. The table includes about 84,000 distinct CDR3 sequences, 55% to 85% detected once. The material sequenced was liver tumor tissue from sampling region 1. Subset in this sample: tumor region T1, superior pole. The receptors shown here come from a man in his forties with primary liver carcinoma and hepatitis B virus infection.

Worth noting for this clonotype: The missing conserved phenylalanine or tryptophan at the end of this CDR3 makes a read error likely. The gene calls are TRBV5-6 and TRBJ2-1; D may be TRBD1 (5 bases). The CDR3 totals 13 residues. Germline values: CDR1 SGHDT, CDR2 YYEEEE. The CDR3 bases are TGTGGCGGCAGCTCAGGGTCCTACAATGAGCAGTTCTCC. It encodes CGGSSGSYNEQFS.

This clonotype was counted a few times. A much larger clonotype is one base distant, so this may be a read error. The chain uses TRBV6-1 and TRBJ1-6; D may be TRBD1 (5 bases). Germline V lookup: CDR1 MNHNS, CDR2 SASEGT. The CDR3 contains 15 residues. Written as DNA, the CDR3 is TGTGCCAGCAGTGAAGACGGGGGTGGCAATTCACCCCTCCGCTTT. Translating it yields CASSEDGGGNSPLRF.

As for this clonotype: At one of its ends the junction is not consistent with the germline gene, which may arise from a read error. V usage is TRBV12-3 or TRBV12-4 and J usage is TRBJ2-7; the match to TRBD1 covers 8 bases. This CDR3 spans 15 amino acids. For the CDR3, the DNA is TGTGCCAGCAACCGTACAGGGGGGTTGTCCTACGAGCCGTACTTC. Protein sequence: CASNRTGGLSYEPYF.

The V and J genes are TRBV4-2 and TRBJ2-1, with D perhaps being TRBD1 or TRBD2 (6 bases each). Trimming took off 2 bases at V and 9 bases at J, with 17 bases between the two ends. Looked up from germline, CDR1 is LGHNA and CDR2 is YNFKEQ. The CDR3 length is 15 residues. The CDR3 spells CASSQSRRGDIEQFF. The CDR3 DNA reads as TGTGCCAGCAGCCAAAGCAGGAGGGGGGACATTGAGCAGTTCTTC.

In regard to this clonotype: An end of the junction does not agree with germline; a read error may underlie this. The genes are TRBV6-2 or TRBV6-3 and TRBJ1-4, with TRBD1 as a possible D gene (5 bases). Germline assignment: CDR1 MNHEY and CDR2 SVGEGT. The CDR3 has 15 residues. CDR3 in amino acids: CASSRVAPGFEKLFF. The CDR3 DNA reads TGTGCCAGCAGCCGCGTAGCTCCAGGGTTTGAAAAACTATTTTTT.

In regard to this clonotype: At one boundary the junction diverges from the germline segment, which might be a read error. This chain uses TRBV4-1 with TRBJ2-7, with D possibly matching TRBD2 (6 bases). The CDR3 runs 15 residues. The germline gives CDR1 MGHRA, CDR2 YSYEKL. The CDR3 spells CDSSRSFGGVDEQCF. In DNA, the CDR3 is TGCGACAGCAGCCGGTCGTTCGGGGGTGTTGACGAGCAGTGCTTC.

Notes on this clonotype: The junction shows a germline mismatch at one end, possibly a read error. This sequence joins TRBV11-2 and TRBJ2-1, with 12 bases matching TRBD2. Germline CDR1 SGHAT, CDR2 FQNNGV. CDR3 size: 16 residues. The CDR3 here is CASSYSSTSGRGGWFF. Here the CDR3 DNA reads TGTGCTAGCAGCTACTCTTCGACTAGCGGGAGAGGAGGCTGGTTCTTC.

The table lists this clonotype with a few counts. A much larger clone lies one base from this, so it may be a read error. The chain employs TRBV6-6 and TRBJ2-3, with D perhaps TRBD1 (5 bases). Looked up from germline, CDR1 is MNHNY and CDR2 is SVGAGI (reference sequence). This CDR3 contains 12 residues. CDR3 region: CGSMTETDTQYF. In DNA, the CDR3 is TGTGGCAGCATGACAGAAACAGATACGCAGTATTTT.

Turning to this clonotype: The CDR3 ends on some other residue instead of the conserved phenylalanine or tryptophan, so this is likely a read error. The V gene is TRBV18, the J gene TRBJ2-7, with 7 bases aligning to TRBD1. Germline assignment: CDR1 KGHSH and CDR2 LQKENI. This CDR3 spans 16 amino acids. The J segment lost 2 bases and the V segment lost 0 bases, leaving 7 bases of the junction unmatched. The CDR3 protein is CASSPPGTVGPYEQYL. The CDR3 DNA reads TGTGCCAGCTCACCACCGGGGACAGTAGGCCCCTACGAGCAGTACCTC.

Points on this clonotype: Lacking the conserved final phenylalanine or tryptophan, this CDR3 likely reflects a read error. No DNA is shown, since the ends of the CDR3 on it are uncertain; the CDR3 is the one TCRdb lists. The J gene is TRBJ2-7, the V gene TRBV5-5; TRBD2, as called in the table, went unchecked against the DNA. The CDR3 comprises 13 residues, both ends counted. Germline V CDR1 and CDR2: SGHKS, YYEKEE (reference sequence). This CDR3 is CASSWGLAGEQCI.

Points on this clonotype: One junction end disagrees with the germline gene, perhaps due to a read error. CDR3 protein: CASSFSGAGYYGQYF. CDR3 coding DNA: TGTGCCAGCAGCTTTTCAGGGGCGGGGTACTACGGGCAGTACTTC. This sequence joins TRBV7-2 and TRBJ2-7; D possibly uses TRBD1 or TRBD2 (6 bases each). Germline V gene data show CDR1 as SGHTA and CDR2 as FQGNSA. CDR3 length equals 15 residues.

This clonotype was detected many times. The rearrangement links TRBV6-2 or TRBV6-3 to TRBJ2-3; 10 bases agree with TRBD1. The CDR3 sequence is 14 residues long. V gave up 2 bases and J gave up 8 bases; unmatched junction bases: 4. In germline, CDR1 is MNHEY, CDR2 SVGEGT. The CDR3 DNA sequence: TGTGCCAGCAGTTACGGACAGGGGGTCCTTACGCAGTATTTT. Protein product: CASSYGQGVLTQYF.

The CDR3 spells CSALLPGLDSGISNQPQHF. CDR3 bases: TGCAGTGCTTTACTACCGGGACTTGACTCCGGAATAAGCAATCAGCCCCAGCATTTT. The J gene is TRBJ1-5, the V gene TRBV20-1; TRBD1 is a possible D gene (5 bases). Trimming removed 5 bases from V and 1 base from J, with 27 bases in between. Germline lookup yields CDR1 DFQATT and CDR2 SNEGSKA (reference sequence). CDR3 length equals 19 residues.

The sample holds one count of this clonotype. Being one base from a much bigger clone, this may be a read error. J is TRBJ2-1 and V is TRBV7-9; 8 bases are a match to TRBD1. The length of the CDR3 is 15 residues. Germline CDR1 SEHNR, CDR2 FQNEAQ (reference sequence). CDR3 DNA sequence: TGTGCCAGCGGCTTTTGGACAGGGTCGGGCAATGAGCAGTTCTTC. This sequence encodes CASGFWTGSGNEQFF.

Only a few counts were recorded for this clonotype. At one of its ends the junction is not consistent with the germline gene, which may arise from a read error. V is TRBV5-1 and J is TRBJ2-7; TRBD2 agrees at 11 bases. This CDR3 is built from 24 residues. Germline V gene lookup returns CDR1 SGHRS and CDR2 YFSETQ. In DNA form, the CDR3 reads TGCACCAGCAGCTTAAATCAGAACCTAGCGGGAGGTCACACGCTACTTAGAGAGTACTACGAGCAGTACTTC. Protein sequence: CTSSLNQNLAGGHTLLREYYEQYF.

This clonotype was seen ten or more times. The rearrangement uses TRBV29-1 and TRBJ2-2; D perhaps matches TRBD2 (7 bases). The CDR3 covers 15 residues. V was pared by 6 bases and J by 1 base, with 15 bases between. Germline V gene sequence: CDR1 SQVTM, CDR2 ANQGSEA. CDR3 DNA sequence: TGCAGCGTAGGGGGGGGGCAGCAGAACACCGGGGAGCTGTTTTTT. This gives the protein CSVGGGQQNTGELFF.

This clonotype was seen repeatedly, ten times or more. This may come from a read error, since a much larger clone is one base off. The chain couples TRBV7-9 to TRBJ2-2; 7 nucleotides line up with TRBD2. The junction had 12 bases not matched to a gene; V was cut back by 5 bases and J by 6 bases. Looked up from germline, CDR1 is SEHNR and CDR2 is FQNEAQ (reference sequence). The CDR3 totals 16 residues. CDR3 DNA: TGTGCCAGCAGCCCCCCTAGCGGATTTTCGGCCGGGGAGCTGTTTTTT. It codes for CASSPPSGFSAGELFF. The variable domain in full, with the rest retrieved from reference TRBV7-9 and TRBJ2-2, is DTGVSQNPRHKITKRGQNVTFRCDPISEHNRLYWYRQTLGQGPEFLTYFQNEAQLEKSRLLSDRFSAERPKGSFSTLEIQRTEQGDSAMYLCASSPPSGFSAGELFFGEGSRLTVL.

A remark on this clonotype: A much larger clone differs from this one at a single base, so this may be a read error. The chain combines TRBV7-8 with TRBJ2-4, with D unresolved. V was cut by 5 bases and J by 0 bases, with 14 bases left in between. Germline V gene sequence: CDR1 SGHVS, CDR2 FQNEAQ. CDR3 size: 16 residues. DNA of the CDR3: TGTGCCAGCAGCCAGGATTTATATCTAGCCAAAAACATTCAGTACTTC. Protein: CASSQDLYLAKNIQYF.

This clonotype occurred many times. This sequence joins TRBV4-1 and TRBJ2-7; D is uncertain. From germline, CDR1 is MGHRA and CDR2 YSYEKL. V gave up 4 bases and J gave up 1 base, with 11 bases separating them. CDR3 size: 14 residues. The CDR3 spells CASSPEEGSYEQYF. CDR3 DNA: TGCGCCAGCAGCCCTGAGGAAGGGTCCTACGAGCAGTACTTC.

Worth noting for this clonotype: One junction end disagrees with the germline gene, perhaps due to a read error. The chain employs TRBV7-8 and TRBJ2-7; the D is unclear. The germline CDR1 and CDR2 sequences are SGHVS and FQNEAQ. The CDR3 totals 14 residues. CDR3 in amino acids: CAGSVSERVYEQYF. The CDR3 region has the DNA TGTGCCGGCAGCGTTAGTGAGAGAGTTTACGAGCAGTACTTC.

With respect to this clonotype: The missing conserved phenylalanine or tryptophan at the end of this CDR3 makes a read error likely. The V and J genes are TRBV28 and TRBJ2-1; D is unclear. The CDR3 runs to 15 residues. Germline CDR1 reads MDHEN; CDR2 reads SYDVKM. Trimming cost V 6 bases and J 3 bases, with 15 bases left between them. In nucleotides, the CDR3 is TGTGCCAGCAGCGAGAACAAGGGTGTCTACAATGAGCAGTTCCTC. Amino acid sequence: CASSENKGVYNEQFL.

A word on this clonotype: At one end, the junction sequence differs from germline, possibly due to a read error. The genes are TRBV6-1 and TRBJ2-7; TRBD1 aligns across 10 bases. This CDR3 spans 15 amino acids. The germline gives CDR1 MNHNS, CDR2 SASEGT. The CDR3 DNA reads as TGTGCCAGTAGTGAAGTCCCGGGACAGGGGTACGAGCAGTACTTC. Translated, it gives CASSEVPGQGYEQYF.

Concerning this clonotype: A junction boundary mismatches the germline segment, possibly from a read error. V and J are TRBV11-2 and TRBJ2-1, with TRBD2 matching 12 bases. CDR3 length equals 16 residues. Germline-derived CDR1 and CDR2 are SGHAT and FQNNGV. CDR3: CAGGFRLAGDFNGQFF. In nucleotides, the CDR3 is TGTGCCGGCGGCTTTCGACTAGCGGGAGATTTCAATGGGCAGTTCTTC. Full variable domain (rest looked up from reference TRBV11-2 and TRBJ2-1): EAGVAQSPRYKIIEKRQSVAFWCNPISGHATLYWYQQILGQGPKLLIQFQNNGVVDDSQLPKDRFSAERLKGVDSTLKIQPAKLEDSAVYLCAGGFRLAGDFNGQFFGPGTRLTVL.

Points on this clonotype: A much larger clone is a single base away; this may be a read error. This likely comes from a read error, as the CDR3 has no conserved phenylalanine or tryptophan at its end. The CDR3 bases are TGTGCCAGCAGTTCCTGGACTAGCGGGAGGCGCGAGCAGTACATC. Translation: CASSSWTSGRREQYI. V and J are TRBV28 and TRBJ2-7; TRBD2 aligns across 14 bases. CDR1 MDHEN and CDR2 SYDVKM come from the germline V gene. The CDR3 has 15 amino acids. The V and J ends lost 4 bases and 6 bases, in that order; junction bases with no gene match: 5.

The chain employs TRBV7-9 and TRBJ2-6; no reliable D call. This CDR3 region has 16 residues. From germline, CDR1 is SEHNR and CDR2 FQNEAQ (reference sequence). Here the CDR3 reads CVTPKVWSSGANVLTF. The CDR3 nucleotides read TGTGTCACCCCAAAGGTCTGGAGCTCTGGGGCCAACGTCCTGACTTTC.

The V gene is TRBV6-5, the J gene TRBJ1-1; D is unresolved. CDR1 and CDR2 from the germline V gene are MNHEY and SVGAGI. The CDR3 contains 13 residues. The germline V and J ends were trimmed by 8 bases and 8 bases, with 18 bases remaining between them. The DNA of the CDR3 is TGTGCCAGCGGTTCCAGCAGCGTCGGGGAAGCTTTCTTT. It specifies CASGSSSVGEAFF.

The CDR3 DNA reads TGTGCCAGCAGTTTTCCGGGACTAGCAAGACACCCCAACTCCTACAATGAGCAGTTCTTC. Translation: CASSFPGLARHPNSYNEQFF. The V gene is TRBV12-3 or TRBV12-4, the J gene TRBJ2-1; 9 bases map to TRBD2. V lost 3 bases to trimming and J lost 0 bases; unmatched junction nucleotides: 15. This CDR3 region has 20 residues.